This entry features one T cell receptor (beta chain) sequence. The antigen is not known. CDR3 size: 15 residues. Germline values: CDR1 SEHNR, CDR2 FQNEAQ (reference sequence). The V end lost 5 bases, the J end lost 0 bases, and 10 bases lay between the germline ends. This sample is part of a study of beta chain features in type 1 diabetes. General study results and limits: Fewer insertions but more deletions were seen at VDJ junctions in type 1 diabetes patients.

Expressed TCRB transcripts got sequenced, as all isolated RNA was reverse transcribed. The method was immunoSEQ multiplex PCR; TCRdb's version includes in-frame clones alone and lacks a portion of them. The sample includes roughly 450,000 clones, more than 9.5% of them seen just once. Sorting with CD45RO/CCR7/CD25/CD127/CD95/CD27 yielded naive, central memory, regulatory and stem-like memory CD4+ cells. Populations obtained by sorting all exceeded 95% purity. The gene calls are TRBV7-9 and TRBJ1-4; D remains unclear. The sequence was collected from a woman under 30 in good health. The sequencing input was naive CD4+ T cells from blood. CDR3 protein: CASSTRAATNEKLFF. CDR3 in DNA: TGTGCCAGCAGCACTCGGGCGGCAACTAATGAAAAACTGTTTTTT. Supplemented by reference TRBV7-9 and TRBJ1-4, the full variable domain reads DTGVSQNPRHKITKRGQNVTFRCDPISEHNRLYWYRQTLGQGPEFLTYFQNEAQLEKSRLLSDRFSAERPKGSFSTLEIQRTEQGDSAMYLCASSTRAATNEKLFFGSGTQLSVL.